The TCR beta chain under discussion was sequenced for a study of cytomegalovirus exposure and HLA in healthy donors. General study results and limits: Most TCR sequences were seen very rarely across donors, but some public TCRs occurred in many.

Notes on this clone: Its antigen is not identified.

60 Vbeta and 13 Jbeta primers were used in PCR. Profiled with immunoSEQ multiplex PCR; TCRdb holds only in-frame clones, not every one. This table holds fewer than 65,000 clones, roughly 80% found once. CDR3 length: 15 amino acids. Germline V gene lookup returns CDR1 KGHSH and CDR2 LQKENI. J lost 4 bases, V lost 2 bases, and 3 bases had no gene match. The sequence was collected from a man aged 25-45 years in good health and CMV-seronegative. The source material was PBMCs. V and J are TRBV18 and TRBJ1-4; 8 bases line up with TRBD1. The CDR3 DNA reads as TGTGCCAGCTCACCAACGACAGGGGTTAATGAAAAACTGTTTTTT. Amino acids: CASSPTTGVNEKLFF.